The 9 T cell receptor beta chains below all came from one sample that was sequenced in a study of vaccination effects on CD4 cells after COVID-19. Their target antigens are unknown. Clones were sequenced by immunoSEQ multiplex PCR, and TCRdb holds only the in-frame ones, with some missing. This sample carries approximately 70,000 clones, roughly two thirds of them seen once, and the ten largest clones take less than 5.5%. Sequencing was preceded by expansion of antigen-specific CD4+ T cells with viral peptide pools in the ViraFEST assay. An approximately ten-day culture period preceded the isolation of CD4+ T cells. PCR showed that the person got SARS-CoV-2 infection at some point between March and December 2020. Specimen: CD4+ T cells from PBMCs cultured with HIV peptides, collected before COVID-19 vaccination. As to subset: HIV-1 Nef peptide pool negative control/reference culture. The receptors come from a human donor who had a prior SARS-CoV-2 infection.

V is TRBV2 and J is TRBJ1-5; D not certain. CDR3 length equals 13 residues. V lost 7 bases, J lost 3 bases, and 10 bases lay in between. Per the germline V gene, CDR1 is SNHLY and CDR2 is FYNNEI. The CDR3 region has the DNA TGTGCCAGCAACTCCCAAAACAATCAGCCCCAGCATTTT. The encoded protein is CASNSQNNQPQHF.

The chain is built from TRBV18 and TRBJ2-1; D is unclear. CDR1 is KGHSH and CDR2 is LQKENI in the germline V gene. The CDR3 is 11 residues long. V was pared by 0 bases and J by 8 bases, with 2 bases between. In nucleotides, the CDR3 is TGTGCCAGCTCACCACCGGATGAGCAGTTCTTC. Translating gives CASSPPDEQFF.

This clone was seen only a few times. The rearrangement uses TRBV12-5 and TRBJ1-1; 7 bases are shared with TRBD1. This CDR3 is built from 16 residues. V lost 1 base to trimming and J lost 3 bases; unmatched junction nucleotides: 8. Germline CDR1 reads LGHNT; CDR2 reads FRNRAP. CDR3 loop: CASGLGHPQGDTEAFF. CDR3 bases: TGTGCTAGTGGTTTGGGACACCCCCAGGGGGACACTGAAGCTTTCTTT.

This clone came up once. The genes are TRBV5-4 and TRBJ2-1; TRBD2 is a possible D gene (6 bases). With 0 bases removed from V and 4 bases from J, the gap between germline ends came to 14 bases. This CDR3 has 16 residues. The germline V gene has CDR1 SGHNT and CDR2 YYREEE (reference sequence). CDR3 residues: CASSLDSGLVYNEQFF. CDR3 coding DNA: TGTGCCAGCAGCTTGGATTCGGGACTGGTATACAATGAGCAGTTCTTC.

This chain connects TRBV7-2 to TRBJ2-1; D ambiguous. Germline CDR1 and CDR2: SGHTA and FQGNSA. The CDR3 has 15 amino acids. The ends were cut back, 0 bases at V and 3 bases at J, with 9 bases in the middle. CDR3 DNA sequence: TGTGCCAGCAGCTTAGCGTCGCGGAGCTACAATGAGCAGTTCTTC. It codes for CASSLASRSYNEQFF.

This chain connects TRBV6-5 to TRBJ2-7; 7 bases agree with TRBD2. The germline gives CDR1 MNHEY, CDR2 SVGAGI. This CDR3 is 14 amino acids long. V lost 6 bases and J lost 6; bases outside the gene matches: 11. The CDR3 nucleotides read TGTGCCAGCAGGCGGGACTATATGTCTATCGAGCAGTACTTC. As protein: CASRRDYMSIEQYF.

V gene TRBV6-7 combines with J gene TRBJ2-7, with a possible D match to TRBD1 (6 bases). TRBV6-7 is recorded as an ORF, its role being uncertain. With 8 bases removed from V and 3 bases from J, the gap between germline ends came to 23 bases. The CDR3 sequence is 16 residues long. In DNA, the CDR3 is TGTGCCAGCCCCGACACGACAGGTTCCGGACTCTACGAGCAGTACTTC. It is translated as CASPDTTGSGLYEQYF.

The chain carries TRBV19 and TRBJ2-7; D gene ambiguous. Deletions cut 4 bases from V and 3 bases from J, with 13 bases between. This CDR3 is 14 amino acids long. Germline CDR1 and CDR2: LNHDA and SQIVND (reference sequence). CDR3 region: CASSTSTGIYEQYF. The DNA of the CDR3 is TGTGCCAGTAGTACGTCCACTGGGATCTACGAGCAGTACTTC.

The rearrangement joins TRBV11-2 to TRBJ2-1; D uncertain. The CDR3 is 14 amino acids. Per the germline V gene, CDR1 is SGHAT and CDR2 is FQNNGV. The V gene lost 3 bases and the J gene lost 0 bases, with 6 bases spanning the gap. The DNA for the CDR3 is TGTGCCAGCAGCTTGGGTAACTCCTACAATGAGCAGTTCTTC. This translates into CASSLGNSYNEQFF.